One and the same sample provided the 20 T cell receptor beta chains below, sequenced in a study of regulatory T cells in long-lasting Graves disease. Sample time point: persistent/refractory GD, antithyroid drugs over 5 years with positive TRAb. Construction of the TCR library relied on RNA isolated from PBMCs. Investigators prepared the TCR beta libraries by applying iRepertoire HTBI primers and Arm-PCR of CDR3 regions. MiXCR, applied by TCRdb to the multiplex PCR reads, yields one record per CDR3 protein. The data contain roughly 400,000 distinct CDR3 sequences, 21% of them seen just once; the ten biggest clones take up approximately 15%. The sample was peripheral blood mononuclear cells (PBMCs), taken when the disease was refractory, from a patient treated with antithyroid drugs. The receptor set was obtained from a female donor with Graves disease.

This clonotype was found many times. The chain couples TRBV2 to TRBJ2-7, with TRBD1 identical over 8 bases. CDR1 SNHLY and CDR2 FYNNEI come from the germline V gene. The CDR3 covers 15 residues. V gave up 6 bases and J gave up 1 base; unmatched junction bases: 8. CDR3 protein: CASSADRGISYEQYF. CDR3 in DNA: TGTGCCAGCAGCGCCGACAGGGGAATATCCTACGAGCAGTACTTC.

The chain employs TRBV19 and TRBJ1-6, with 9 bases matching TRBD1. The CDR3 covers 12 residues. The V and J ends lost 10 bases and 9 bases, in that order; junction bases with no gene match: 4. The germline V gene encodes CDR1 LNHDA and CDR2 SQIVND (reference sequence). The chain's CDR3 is CATGQGISPLHF. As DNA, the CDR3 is TGTGCCACCGGACAGGGGATTTCACCCCTCCACTTT.

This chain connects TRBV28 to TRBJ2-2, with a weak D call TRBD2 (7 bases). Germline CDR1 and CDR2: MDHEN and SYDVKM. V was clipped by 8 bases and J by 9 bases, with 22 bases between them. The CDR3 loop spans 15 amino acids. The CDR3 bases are TGTGCCAGCTCTCTTGGGGGGGCGCGTACCAGGGAGCTGTTTTTT. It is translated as CASSLGGARTRELFF.

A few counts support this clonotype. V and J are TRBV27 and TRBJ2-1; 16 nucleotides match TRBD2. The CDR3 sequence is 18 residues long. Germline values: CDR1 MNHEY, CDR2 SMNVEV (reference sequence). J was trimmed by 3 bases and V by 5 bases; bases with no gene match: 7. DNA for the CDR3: TGTGCCAGCAGTCCAGGGACTAGCGGGAGGGGTTTCTACAATGAGCAGTTCTTC. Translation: CASSPGTSGRGFYNEQFF.

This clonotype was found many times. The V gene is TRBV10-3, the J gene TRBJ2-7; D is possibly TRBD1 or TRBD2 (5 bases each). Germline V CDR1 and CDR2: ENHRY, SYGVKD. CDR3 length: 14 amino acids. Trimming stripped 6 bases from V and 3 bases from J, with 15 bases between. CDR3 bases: TGTGCCATCAGACCCGGGACCTTAGGCTACGAGCAGTACTTC. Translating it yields CAIRPGTLGYEQYF.

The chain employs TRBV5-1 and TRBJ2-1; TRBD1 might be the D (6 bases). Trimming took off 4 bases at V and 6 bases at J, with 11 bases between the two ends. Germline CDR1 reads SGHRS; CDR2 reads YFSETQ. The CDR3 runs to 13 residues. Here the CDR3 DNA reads TGCGCCAGCAGCCGGACAGCTCTCAATGAGCAGTTCTTC. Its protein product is CASSRTALNEQFF.

DNA of the CDR3: TGTGCCAGCAGTTACAGCCCCCGGCTAGCGGGAGGGTGGGACGAGCAGTACTTC. Translation gives CASSYSPRLAGGWDEQYF. The chain recombines TRBV6-2 or TRBV6-3 with TRBJ2-7, with 12 bases aligning to TRBD2. Germline V CDR1 and CDR2: MNHEY, SVGEGT. CDR3 length equals 18 residues. V lost 2 bases and J lost 5; bases outside the gene matches: 13.

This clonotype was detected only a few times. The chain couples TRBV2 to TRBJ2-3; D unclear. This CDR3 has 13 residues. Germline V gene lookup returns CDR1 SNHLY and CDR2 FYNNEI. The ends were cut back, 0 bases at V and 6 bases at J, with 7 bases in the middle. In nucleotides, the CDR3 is TGTGCCAGCAGTGAAGCGCAGGCGGATACGCAGTATTTT. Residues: CASSEAQADTQYF.

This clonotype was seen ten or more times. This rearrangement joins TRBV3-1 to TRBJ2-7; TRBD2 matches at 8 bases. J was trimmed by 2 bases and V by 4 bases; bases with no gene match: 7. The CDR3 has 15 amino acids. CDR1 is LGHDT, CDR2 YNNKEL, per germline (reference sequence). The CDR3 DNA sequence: TGTGCCAGCAGCCCAGCAGCGGGAGAGACCTACGAGCAGTACTTC. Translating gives CASSPAAGETYEQYF.

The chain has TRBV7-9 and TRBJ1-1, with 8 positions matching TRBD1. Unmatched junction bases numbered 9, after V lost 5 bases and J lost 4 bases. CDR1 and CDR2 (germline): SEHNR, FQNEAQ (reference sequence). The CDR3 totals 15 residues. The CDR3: CASSTDRAVGTEAFF. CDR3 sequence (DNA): TGTGCCAGCAGCACGGACAGGGCAGTTGGCACTGAAGCTTTCTTT.

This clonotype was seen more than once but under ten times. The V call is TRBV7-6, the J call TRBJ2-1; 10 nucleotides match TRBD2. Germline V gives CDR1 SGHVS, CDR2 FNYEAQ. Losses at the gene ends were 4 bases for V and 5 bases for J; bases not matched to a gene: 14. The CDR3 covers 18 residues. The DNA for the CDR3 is TGTGCCAGCAGCTCCACACCACTACTAGCGGGAATGGACAATGAGCAGTTCTTC. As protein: CASSSTPLLAGMDNEQFF.

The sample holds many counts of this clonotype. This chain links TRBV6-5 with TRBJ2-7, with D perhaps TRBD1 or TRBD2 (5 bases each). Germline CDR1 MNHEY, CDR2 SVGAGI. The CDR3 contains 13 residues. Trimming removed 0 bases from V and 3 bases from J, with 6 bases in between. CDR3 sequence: CASSYSGDYEQYF. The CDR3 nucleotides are TGTGCCAGCAGTTACTCGGGGGACTACGAGCAGTACTTC.

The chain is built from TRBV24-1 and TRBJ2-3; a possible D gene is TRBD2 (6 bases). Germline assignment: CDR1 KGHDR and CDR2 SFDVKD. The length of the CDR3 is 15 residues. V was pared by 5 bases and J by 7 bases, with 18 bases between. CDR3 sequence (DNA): TGTGCCACCAGTGGCAGAGGGGAGCGGGTTAATACGCAGTATTTT. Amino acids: CATSGRGERVNTQYF.

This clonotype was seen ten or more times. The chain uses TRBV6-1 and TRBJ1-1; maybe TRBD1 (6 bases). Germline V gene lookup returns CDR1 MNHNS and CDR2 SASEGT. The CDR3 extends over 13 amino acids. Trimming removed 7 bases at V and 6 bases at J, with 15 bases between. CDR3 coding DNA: TGTGCCAGCACCCCCGACAGGCGGTCTGAAGCTTTCTTT. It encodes CASTPDRRSEAFF.

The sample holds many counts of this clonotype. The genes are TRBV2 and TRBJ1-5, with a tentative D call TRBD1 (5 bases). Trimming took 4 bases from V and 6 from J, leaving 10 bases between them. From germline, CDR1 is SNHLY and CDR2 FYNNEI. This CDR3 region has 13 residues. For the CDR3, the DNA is TGTGCCAGCAGTGGACAGAAGGCTCAGCCCCAGCATTTT. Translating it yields CASSGQKAQPQHF.

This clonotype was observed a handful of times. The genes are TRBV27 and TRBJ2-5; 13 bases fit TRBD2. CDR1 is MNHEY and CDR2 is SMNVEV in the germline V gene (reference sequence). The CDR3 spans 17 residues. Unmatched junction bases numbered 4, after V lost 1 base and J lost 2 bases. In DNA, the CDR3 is TGTGCCAGCAGTTTATACCGGACTAGCGGGAGACAAGAGACCCAGTACTTC. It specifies CASSLYRTSGRQETQYF.

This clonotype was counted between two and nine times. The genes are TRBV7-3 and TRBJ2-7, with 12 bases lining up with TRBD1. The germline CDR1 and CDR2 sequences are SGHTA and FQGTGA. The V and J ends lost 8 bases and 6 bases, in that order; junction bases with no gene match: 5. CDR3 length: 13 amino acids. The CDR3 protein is CASPGTGGPEQYF. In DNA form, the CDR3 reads TGTGCCAGCCCCGGGACAGGGGGCCCCGAGCAGTACTTC.

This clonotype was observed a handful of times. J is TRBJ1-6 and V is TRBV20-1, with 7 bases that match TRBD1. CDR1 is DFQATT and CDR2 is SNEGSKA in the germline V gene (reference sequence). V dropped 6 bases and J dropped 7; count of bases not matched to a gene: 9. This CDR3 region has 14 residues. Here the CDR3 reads CSAQITGVNSPLHF. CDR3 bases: TGCAGTGCCCAGATCACAGGGGTGAATTCACCCCTCCACTTT.

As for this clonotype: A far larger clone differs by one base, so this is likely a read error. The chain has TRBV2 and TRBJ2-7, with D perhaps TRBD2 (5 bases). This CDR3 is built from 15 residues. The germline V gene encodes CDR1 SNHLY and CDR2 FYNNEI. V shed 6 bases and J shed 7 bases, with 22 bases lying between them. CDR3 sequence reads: CASRLDFSVYNEQYF. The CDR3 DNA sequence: TGTGCCAGCAGATTGGACTTTTCGGTTTACAATGAGCAGTACTTC. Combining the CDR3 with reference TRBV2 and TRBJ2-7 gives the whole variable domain EPEVTQTPSHQVTQMGQEVILRCVPISNHLYFYWYRQILGQKVEFLVSFYNNEISEKSEIFDDQFSVERPDGSNFTLKIRSTKLEDSAMYFCASRLDFSVYNEQYFGPGTRLTVT.

CDR3 amino acids: CASRRRGETQYF. Here the CDR3 DNA reads TGTGCCAGCAGAAGACGGGGAGAGACCCAGTACTTC. The chain is built from TRBV6-1 and TRBJ2-5, with a weak D call TRBD2 (5 bases). V was cut by 6 bases and J by 4 bases, with 9 bases left in between. This CDR3 spans 12 amino acids. Per germline, CDR1 MNHNS and CDR2 SASEGT.